This TCR beta chain is drawn from a study of cytomegalovirus exposure and HLA in healthy donors. The germline V gene has CDR1 SGHRS and CDR2 YFSETQ. V lost 2 bases and J 9 bases, leaving 15 bases between the germline ends. The CDR3 length is 14 residues. Both 60 Vbeta primers and 13 Jbeta primers went into the PCR. Per the authors' pipeline: Later analysis identified 80 million to 85 million unique TCR beta chains, roughly 11 million shared. Clones were sequenced by immunoSEQ multiplex PCR, and TCRdb holds only the in-frame ones, with some missing. That table furnishes V, J and clone size, whereas the DNA furnished D and trimming. The table shows 110,000 to 150,000 clones, with around 73% occurring only once.

The sample comprised PBMCs. The chain combines TRBV5-1 with TRBJ2-1, with TRBD1 as a possible D gene (5 bases). This sequence was found in a female donor in good health and CMV-seronegative. CDR3 region: CASSLQAPKGEQFF. In DNA, the CDR3 is TGCGCCAGCAGCTTACAGGCCCCTAAGGGTGAGCAGTTCTTC.